This TCR beta chain appears in the sequencing data of a study of cytotoxic CD8 clonotypes in ibrutinib-treated CLL. Deep sequencing aimed at 1 in 200,000 to 1 in 1 million T cells' resolution. Data came from immunoSEQ multiplex PCR; TCRdb stores just in-frame clones and leaves some out. This sample has roughly 330,000 clones, with roughly 70% found just once. This clone was seen a handful of times. The CDR3 covers 15 residues. Germline assignment: CDR1 MDHEN and CDR2 SYDVKM. Between the trimmed V and J ends, which lost 7 bases and 2 bases, there was a span of 15 bases. TCR beta libraries used around 2 micrograms of genomic DNA from cryopreserved PBMCs.

This sample comprised PBMCs, obtained after 36 months of ibrutinib treatment. This receptor was identified in a human donor with chronic lymphocytic leukemia. The chain joins TRBV28 to TRBJ1-5, with D uncertain. CDR3 in amino acids: CASIMRTRGNQPQHF. CDR3 bases: TGTGCCAGCATAATGAGAACGCGGGGCAATCAGCCCCAGCATTTT. The full variable domain, in which reference TRBV28 and TRBJ1-5 provide the parts outside the CDR3, is DVKVTQSSRYLVKRTGEKVFLECVQDMDHENMFWYRQDPGLGLRLIYFSYDVKMKEKGDIPEGYSVSREKKERFSLILESASTNQTSMYLCASIMRTRGNQPQHFGDGTRLSIL.